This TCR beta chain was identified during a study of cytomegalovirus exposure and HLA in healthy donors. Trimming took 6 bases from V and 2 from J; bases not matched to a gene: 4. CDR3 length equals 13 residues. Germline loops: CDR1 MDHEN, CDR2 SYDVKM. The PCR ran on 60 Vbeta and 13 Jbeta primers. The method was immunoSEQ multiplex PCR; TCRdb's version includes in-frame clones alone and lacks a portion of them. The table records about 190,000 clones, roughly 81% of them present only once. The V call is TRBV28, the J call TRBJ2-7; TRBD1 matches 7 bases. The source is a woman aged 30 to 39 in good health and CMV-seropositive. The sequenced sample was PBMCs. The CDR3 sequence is CASSLGQPYEQYF. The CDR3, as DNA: TGTGCCAGCAGCCTGGGACAGCCCTACGAGCAGTACTTC. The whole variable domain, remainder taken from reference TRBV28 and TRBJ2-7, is DVKVTQSSRYLVKRTGEKVFLECVQDMDHENMFWYRQDPGLGLRLIYFSYDVKMKEKGDIPEGYSVSREKKERFSLILESASTNQTSMYLCASSLGQPYEQYFGPGTRLTVT.